Listed here are 20 T cell receptor beta chains from one sample, sequenced in a study of untreated major depressive disorder. The assay was immunoSEQ multiplex PCR, and TCRdb's table has in-frame clones only and misses some. The sample has 15,000 to 20,000 clones, under 90% seen once. Sequenced input: CD4+ T cells from PBMCs. Receptor source: a woman aged 30 to 39 in good health.

The chain uses TRBV5-1 and TRBJ1-1; 9 nucleotides agree with TRBD1. The V segment lost 4 bases and the J segment 4 bases; nucleotides outside the gene matches: 11. CDR1 is SGHRS, CDR2 YFSETQ, per germline. This CDR3 region has 16 residues. DNA for the CDR3: TGCGCCAGCAGCCAACTGGACAGGGGTAGGGGCACTGAAGCTTTCTTT. Its translation is CASSQLDRGRGTEAFF. The complete variable domain, with remaining parts taken from reference TRBV5-1 and TRBJ1-1, reads KAGVTQTPRYLIKTRGQQVTLSCSPISGHRSVSWYQQTPGQGLQFLFEYFSETQRNKGNFPGRFSGRQFSNSRSEMNVSTLELGDSALYLCASSQLDRGRGTEAFFGQGTRLTVV.

The CDR3 spells CASSEGETQYF. CDR3 in DNA: TGTGCCAGCAGTGAAGGGGAGACCCAGTACTTC. The chain combines TRBV6-1 with TRBJ2-5; D unresolved. This CDR3 comprises 11 residues. The germline CDR1 and CDR2 sequences are MNHNS and SASEGT. V was clipped by 1 base and J by 5 bases, with 2 bases between them.

The chain couples TRBV5-6 to TRBJ2-5; D is possibly TRBD1 or TRBD2 (5 bases each). V was trimmed by 3 bases and J by 5 bases, leaving 14 bases between them. The germline gives CDR1 SGHDT, CDR2 YYEEEE. There are 14 residues in the CDR3. The CDR3 protein is CASSSGTFGETQYF. The DNA for the CDR3 is TGTGCCAGCAGCTCCGGGACCTTCGGGGAGACCCAGTACTTC.

The gene calls are TRBV6-6 and TRBJ2-3; D perhaps matches TRBD2 (6 bases). V lost 6 bases, J lost 7 bases, and 11 bases lay in between. The CDR3 totals 12 residues. The germline V gene has CDR1 MNHNY and CDR2 SVGAGI (reference sequence). This CDR3 reads CASRLAENTQYF. In DNA form, the CDR3 reads TGTGCCAGCAGATTAGCGGAAAATACGCAGTATTTT.

The chain combines TRBV11-2 with TRBJ2-7, with 8 bases matching TRBD2. Per the germline V gene, CDR1 is SGHAT and CDR2 is FQNNGV. Trimming cost V 1 base and J 3 bases; bases outside gene matches: 8. The CDR3 consists of 16 residues. As DNA, the CDR3 is TGTGCCAGCAGCTTAGTCGGGGGAAGCGGGAGCTACGAGCAGTACTTC. Encoded protein: CASSLVGGSGSYEQYF.

The chain combines TRBV4-1 with TRBJ1-1; D remains ambiguous. This CDR3 spans 14 amino acids. Germline V gives CDR1 MGHRA, CDR2 YSYEKL. Trimming pared 3 bases from V and 0 bases from J, leaving 8 bases between. In nucleotides, the CDR3 is TGCGCCAGCAGCCAGAGGGTGGTGAACACTGAAGCTTTCTTT. It codes for CASSQRVVNTEAFF.

V is TRBV18 and J is TRBJ2-7; 7 nucleotides line up with TRBD1. Losses at the gene ends were 6 bases for V and 5 bases for J; bases not matched to a gene: 16. The CDR3 spans 16 residues. Looked up from germline, CDR1 is KGHSH and CDR2 is LQKENI. In DNA, the CDR3 is TGTGCCAGCTCTCAGTCTCGACCCGGGACAGCCCACGAGCAGTACTTC. Translating it yields CASSQSRPGTAHEQYF.

The chain employs TRBV10-2 and TRBJ2-2; D gene unclear. CDR1 is WSHSY, CDR2 SAAADI, per germline. Trimming stripped 1 base from V and 7 bases from J, with 4 bases between. The CDR3 is 12 residues long. CDR3 DNA sequence: TGCGCCAGCAGTGAGTTAAGCGGGGAGCTGTTTTTT. Amino acid sequence: CASSELSGELFF.

The V gene is TRBV27, the J gene TRBJ2-2; tentative D call: TRBD2 (5 bases). The CDR3 totals 15 residues. V was shortened by 1 base and J by 7 bases, with 13 bases between the two germline ends. From germline, CDR1 is MNHEY and CDR2 SMNVEV (reference sequence). The CDR3: CASSLFSGLNGELFF. The CDR3 nucleotides are TGTGCCAGCAGTTTATTTTCAGGACTGAACGGGGAGCTGTTTTTT.

The rearrangement joins TRBV18 to TRBJ2-7, with TRBD2 identical over 8 bases. The CDR3 has 15 residues. J was trimmed by 6 bases and V by 3 bases; bases with no gene match: 10. Germline-derived CDR1 and CDR2 are KGHSH and LQKENI. The CDR3 sequence: CASSPSVSGNGEQYF. In DNA, the CDR3 is TGTGCCAGCTCACCTTCGGTTAGCGGGAATGGCGAGCAGTACTTC.

This clone was detected only a few times. V gene TRBV9 combines with J gene TRBJ2-3; no definite D call. The V and J ends lost 6 bases and 3 bases respectively, with 17 bases between them. The germline V gene has CDR1 SGDLS and CDR2 YYNGEE. The CDR3 extends over 15 amino acids. The CDR3, as DNA: TGTGCCAGCACCCCCGGCGCCCGGCCAACAGATACGCAGTATTTT. Amino acids: CASTPGARPTDTQYF.

The chain uses TRBV5-6 and TRBJ2-1; the match to TRBD2 covers 11 bases. Germline assignment: CDR1 SGHDT and CDR2 YYEEEE. The junction had 5 bases not matched to a gene; V was cut back by 0 bases and J by 9 bases. The CDR3 is made up of 15 amino acids. Written as DNA, the CDR3 is TGTGCCAGCAGCTTGGGACTAGCGGGACTTGGTGAGCAGTTCTTC. As protein: CASSLGLAGLGEQFF.

The V call is TRBV5-4, the J call TRBJ2-1; 13 bases are a match to TRBD2. V lost 0 bases and J lost 2; bases outside the gene matches: 2. The CDR3 has 17 residues. The germline gives CDR1 SGHNT, CDR2 YYREEE (reference sequence). CDR3 nucleotide sequence: TGTGCCAGCAGCTTGGGGGGACTAGCGGGAACCTACAATGAGCAGTTCTTC. The encoded protein is CASSLGGLAGTYNEQFF.

This rearrangement joins TRBV19 to TRBJ2-1; the D gene is possibly TRBD1 (6 bases). With 3 bases removed from V and 4 bases from J, the gap between germline ends came to 10 bases. Germline CDR1 is LNHDA and CDR2 is SQIVND (reference sequence). The CDR3 is made up of 14 amino acids. For the CDR3, the DNA is TGTGCCAGTAGTATTCCGGGACAATACAATGAGCAGTTCTTC. It encodes CASSIPGQYNEQFF.

The chain is built from TRBV5-1 and TRBJ2-1; 12 nucleotides align to TRBD2. The CDR3 covers 15 residues. Germline CDR1 reads SGHRS; CDR2 reads YFSETQ. The V segment lost 2 bases and the J segment 8 bases; nucleotides outside the gene matches: 5. The CDR3 here is CASSLLAGGPDEQFF. Written as DNA, the CDR3 is TGCGCCAGCAGCTTACTAGCGGGAGGCCCCGATGAGCAGTTCTTC. The full variable domain, in which reference TRBV5-1 and TRBJ2-1 provide the parts outside the CDR3, is KAGVTQTPRYLIKTRGQQVTLSCSPISGHRSVSWYQQTPGQGLQFLFEYFSETQRNKGNFPGRFSGRQFSNSRSEMNVSTLELGDSALYLCASSLLAGGPDEQFFGPGTRLTVL.

The CDR3 region has the DNA TGTGCCAGCAGCCCACGGACAGGAAGCATTCAGTACTTC. Amino acids: CASSPRTGSIQYF. V gene TRBV7-2 combines with J gene TRBJ2-4; TRBD1 matches at 7 bases. V was clipped by 5 bases and J by 9 bases; unmatched bases: 7. CDR1 is SGHTA and CDR2 is FQGNSA in the germline V gene. This CDR3 contains 13 residues.

The rearrangement joins TRBV6-5 to TRBJ2-7; TRBD2 matches at 8 bases. Germline CDR1 reads MNHEY; CDR2 reads SVGAGI. Losses at the gene ends were 4 bases for V and 6 bases for J; bases not matched to a gene: 8. The CDR3 has 14 amino acids. The CDR3 sequence: CASSSRGGIGEQYF. CDR3 DNA: TGTGCCAGCAGTTCCCGGGGGGGTATAGGCGAGCAGTACTTC.

V and J are TRBV19 and TRBJ1-1, with D perhaps matching TRBD1 (5 bases). There are 12 residues in the CDR3. V was trimmed by 8 bases and J by 4 bases, leaving 11 bases between them. CDR1 is LNHDA, CDR2 SQIVND, per germline (reference sequence). In DNA, the CDR3 is TGTGCCAGTCTGGGACGCCCCACTGAAGCTTTCTTT. Protein product: CASLGRPTEAFF.

The V and J genes are TRBV5-4 and TRBJ1-2, with TRBD1 as a possible D gene (6 bases). This CDR3 has 13 residues. CDR1 SGHNT and CDR2 YYREEE come from the germline V gene (reference sequence). Trimming took off 1 base at V and 2 bases at J, with 6 bases between the two ends. CDR3 amino acids: CASSLRGNYGYTF. The CDR3 bases are TGTGCCAGCAGCTTGAGGGGGAACTATGGCTACACCTTC.

This chain connects TRBV28 to TRBJ2-1, with 7 nucleotides matching TRBD2. This CDR3 is built from 16 residues. Unmatched junction bases numbered 16, after V lost 6 bases and J lost 8 bases. Germline CDR1 reads MDHEN; CDR2 reads SYDVKM. The chain's CDR3 is CASSSWRGGSPDEQFF. The CDR3 bases are TGTGCCAGCAGCTCGTGGAGGGGCGGGAGTCCCGATGAGCAGTTCTTC.